This T cell receptor (beta chain) was identified during a study of blood T cell repertoires in COVID-19. TCRdb keeps only in-frame clones here, not all; method: immunoSEQ multiplex PCR. This table has 280,000 or so clones, approximately 83% appearing once. The V gene lost 4 bases and the J gene lost 7 bases, with 10 bases spanning the gap. The V gene's germline CDR1 is MNHEY and CDR2 SVGEGT. This CDR3 comprises 12 residues. The specimen was PBMCs or T cells enriched from blood (not recorded which). The chain uses TRBV6-2 or TRBV6-3 and TRBJ2-5, with TRBD2 as a possible D gene (6 bases). This clonotype was obtained from a man younger than 45 who had recovered from COVID-19. The CDR3, as DNA: TGTGCCAGCAGTTTCCCGGAGGGGACCCAGTACTTC. Encoded protein: CASSFPEGTQYF.